This record concerns one TCR beta chain sequence. No antigen is known for it. The missing conserved phenylalanine or tryptophan at the end of this CDR3 makes a read error likely. The DNA is omitted, as the CDR3 cannot be located on it reliably, and the CDR3 follows TCRdb's listing. Whoever was chosen for sequencing had shown CD8+CD57+ cell expansion by flow cytometry. Acquired aplastic anemia of severe grade affected all patients. Germline-derived CDR1 and CDR2 are SNHLY and FYNNEI. The CDR3 has 16 residues if both end residues are counted. The entry originates in a study of CD8+CD57+ T cells in acquired aplastic anemia. Profiling that covered TCR beta VDJ and CDR3 relied on genomic DNA as its template. TCRdb re-called the reads through MiXCR, storing one row per CDR3 protein. The table lists about 260,000 distinct CDR3 sequences, around 82% of them singletons, with 42% in the top ten. Study-level results: Controls did not differ significantly from patients in CD8+ Simpson's diversity.

This receptor was taken from a human donor with aplastic anemia. This chain joins TRBV2 and TRBJ2-5; TRBD2 reflects the table's D call only, with no check against the DNA. Sequencing used sorted CD4+, CD8+, or CD8+CD57+ T cells (not recorded which) from PBMCs. CDR3 loop: CASSEGTVNYDYTFGS.